A selection of T cell receptor beta chains follows, all from one sample in a study of cytomegalovirus exposure and HLA in healthy donors. Only in-frame clones appear in the TCRdb table, and some are missing; sequencing was by immunoSEQ multiplex PCR. The sample lists about 170,000 clones, 85% occurring once. The specimen was PBMCs. These receptors were collected from a young man in good health and CMV-seropositive. The CDR3 runs from the conserved cysteine through the conserved F or W. A D gene is named only where the DNA matches it firmly. Some rows have no size entry. The others give once, few or many, or a class for an expanded clone.

. | TRBJ1-3 | TRBV4-1 | . | CASSQFGAGGAGEDTIYF | TGCGCCAGCAGCCAATTTGGGGCGGGGGGCGCAGGCGAGGACACCATATATTTT
. | TRBJ1-5 | TRBV5-8 | TRBD1 | CASSGGQGGQPQHF | TGTGCCAGCAGCGGGGGACAGGGGGGTCAGCCCCAGCATTTT
. | TRBJ2-7 | TRBV7-9 | TRBD1 | CASSLGWTGGYEQYF | TGTGCCAGCAGCTTGGGCTGGACAGGGGGCTACGAGCAGTACTTC
. | TRBJ2-2 | TRBV5-6 | . | CASSFEGQVLTGELFF | TGTGCCAGCAGCTTTGAGGGCCAGGTCCTCACCGGGGAGCTGTTTTTT
. | TRBJ2-1 | TRBV6-5 | TRBD2 | CASTPPSGGYNEQFF | TGTGCCAGCACCCCTCCTAGCGGGGGGTACAATGAGCAGTTCTTC
few | TRBJ2-7 | TRBV5-5 | . | CASSFHPPPRDEQYF | TGTGCCAGCAGCTTTCACCCTCCCCCCAGGGACGAGCAGTACTTC
once | TRBJ1-1 | TRBV5-6 | . | CASSLIGVNTEAFF | TGTGCCAGCAGCTTGATAGGAGTAAACACTGAAGCTTTCTTT
. | TRBJ1-2 | TRBV6-1 | . | CASSEKQAGGYTF | TGTGCCAGCAGTGAAAAACAGGCCGGCGGCTACACCTTC
. | TRBJ2-7 | TRBV19 | . | CASWWTNRGLFSYEQYF | TGTGCCAGTTGGTGGACTAACAGGGGCCTCTTCTCCTACGAGCAGTACTTC
. | TRBJ1-5 | TRBV9 | . | CASSVGQGEGNQPQHF | TGTGCCAGCAGCGTTGGGCAGGGCGAAGGCAATCAGCCCCAGCATTTT
. | TRBJ1-2 | TRBV30 | . | CASGNYGYTF | TGTGCCTCGGGGAACTATGGCTACACCTTC
. | TRBJ1-2 | TRBV5-1 | TRBD1 | CASSLWGQEGTF | TGCGCCAGCAGCTTGTGGGGACAGGAGGGCACCTTC